The source of this T cell receptor beta chain is a study of neurological immune-mediated disorders. Sorted libraries came from 1 million CD4+ or CD8+ T cells. Trimming took off 3 bases at V and 6 bases at J, with 13 bases between the two ends. The CDR3 has 14 amino acids. Germline V gene sequence: CDR1 KGHSH, CDR2 LQKENI. In TCRdb, the 5' RACE reads were re-called with MiXCR into one record per CDR3 protein. The repertoire holds roughly 39,000 distinct CDR3 sequences, just under 7.5% seen once, with 5.5% to 6% in the top ten. The sequencing input was CD4+ T cells from blood. The receptor's source is a man in his fifties or sixties in good health. The gene calls are TRBV18 and TRBJ2-3; TRBD2 is a possible D gene (5 bases). The DNA for the CDR3 is TGTGCCAGCTCACCGCTAGCAGGCTCGGATACGCAGTATTTT. Amino acids: CASSPLAGSDTQYF.